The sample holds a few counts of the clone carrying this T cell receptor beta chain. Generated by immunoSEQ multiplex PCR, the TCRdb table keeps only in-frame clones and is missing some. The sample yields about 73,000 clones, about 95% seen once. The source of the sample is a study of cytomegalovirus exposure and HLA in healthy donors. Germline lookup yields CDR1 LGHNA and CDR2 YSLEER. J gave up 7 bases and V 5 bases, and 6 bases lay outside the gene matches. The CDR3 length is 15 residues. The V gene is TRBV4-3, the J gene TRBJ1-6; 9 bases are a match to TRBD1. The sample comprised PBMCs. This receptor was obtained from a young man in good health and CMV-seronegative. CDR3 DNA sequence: TGCGCCAGCAGCACCCTGGACAGGGGAAATTCACCCCTCCACTTT. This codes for CASSTLDRGNSPLHF.